This entry lists 24 T cell receptor beta chains sequenced from one sample in a study of naive and memory T cell subsets. Treatment indicated: skin biopsy from PPD injection site in Mantoux-positive individual. An oligonucleotide containing a UMI was ligated to the 3' end of TCR cDNA. Four PCR rounds used nested alpha and beta constant region primers plus the SP2 primer. TCRdb called the UMI-ligation and nested PCR reads again in MiXCR, with one record for every CDR3 protein. The top ten clones hold 7.5% to 9.5% of a sample with roughly 13,000 distinct CDR3 sequences, under 6.5% of them seen once. The sample in question was skin, obtained from a tuberculin skin test site. The receptors originated from an adult in good health.

This clonotype appeared many times. The chain uses TRBV3-1 and TRBJ2-6, with a possible D match to TRBD1 (6 bases). This CDR3 comprises 16 residues. Germline V gene lookup returns CDR1 LGHDT and CDR2 YNNKEL (reference sequence). The ends were cut back, 0 bases at V and 1 base at J, with 7 bases in the middle. CDR3 coding DNA: TGTGCCAGCAGCCAAGACAGGGGTTCTGGGGCCAACGTCCTGACTTTC. Amino acids: CASSQDRGSGANVLTF.

This clonotype was seen at least ten times. The gene calls are TRBV4-1 and TRBJ1-5, with unresolved D. V lost 1 base and J lost 7, with 14 bases in between. CDR3 length equals 15 residues. Germline CDR1 and CDR2: MGHRA and YSYEKL. The CDR3 bases are TGCGCCAGCAGCCAAGTTCCCACGGATACCCAGCCCCAGCATTTT. Its translation is CASSQVPTDTQPQHF.

This clonotype was counted at least ten times. The gene calls are TRBV19 and TRBJ2-6; TRBD2 is a possible D gene (5 bases). The V gene's germline CDR1 is LNHDA and CDR2 SQIVND (reference sequence). There are 15 residues in the CDR3. Between the trimmed V and J ends, which lost 6 bases and 3 bases, there was a span of 12 bases. The CDR3 DNA is TGTGCCAGTAGCCTAAAGGGAGTTGGGGCCAACGTCCTGACTTTC. As protein: CASSLKGVGANVLTF.

This clonotype is classed as medium-sized. The chain carries TRBV11-2 and TRBJ2-7; no clear D. Germline lookup yields CDR1 SGHAT and CDR2 FQNNGV. V was trimmed by 2 bases and J by 7 bases, leaving 9 bases between them. This CDR3 comprises 12 residues. The CDR3 coding sequence is TGTGCCAGCAGCTTATCCGGCCCAGAGCAGTACTTC. Translated: CASSLSGPEQYF. The full variable domain, with the rest looked up from reference TRBV11-2 and TRBJ2-7, is EAGVAQSPRYKIIEKRQSVAFWCNPISGHATLYWYQQILGQGPKLLIQFQNNGVVDDSQLPKDRFSAERLKGVDSTLKIQPAKLEDSAVYLCASSLSGPEQYFGPGTRLTVT.

This clonotype was recorded many times. The J gene is TRBJ1-1, the V gene TRBV19; D is undetermined. The ends were cut back, 3 bases at V and 0 bases at J, with 8 bases in the middle. Per germline, CDR1 LNHDA and CDR2 SQIVND (reference sequence). The CDR3 has 14 residues. The CDR3 bases are TGTGCCAGTAGTATGATGAGGATGAACACTGAAGCTTTCTTT. It is translated as CASSMMRMNTEAFF.

Many counts were recorded for this clonotype. J is TRBJ2-5 and V is TRBV9, with D uncertain. V dropped 3 bases and J dropped 1 base, with 10 bases sitting between them. The CDR3 contains 14 residues. The germline V gene has CDR1 SGDLS and CDR2 YYNGEE. The CDR3: CASSGNMVQETQYF. As DNA, the CDR3 is TGTGCCAGCAGCGGTAACATGGTCCAAGAGACCCAGTACTTC.

This clonotype was picked up a small number of times. This chain joins TRBV6-6 and TRBJ1-5; D is ambiguous. The V gene's germline CDR1 is MNHNY and CDR2 SVGAGI (reference sequence). The CDR3 has 12 residues. V lost 1 base, J lost 6 bases, and 4 bases lay in between. CDR3 in DNA: TGTGCCAGCAGTTACTATATTCAGCCCCAGCATTTT. Protein product: CASSYYIQPQHF.

The gene calls are TRBV7-9 and TRBJ1-5; D call uncertain. The germline V gene has CDR1 SEHNR and CDR2 FQNEAQ (reference sequence). This CDR3 has 15 amino acids. The V gene lost 1 base and the J gene lost 0 bases, with 7 bases spanning the gap. The CDR3 protein is CASSLGQSSNQPQHF. CDR3 in DNA: TGTGCCAGCAGCTTAGGGCAGTCTAGCAATCAGCCCCAGCATTTT.

This chain joins TRBV13 and TRBJ2-7; 7 positions match TRBD1. The junction had 6 bases not matched to a gene; V was cut back by 5 bases and J by 2 bases. Germline values: CDR1 PRHDT, CDR2 FYEKMQ (reference sequence). The CDR3 contains 14 residues. DNA for the CDR3: TGTGCCAGCAGCGAAATGGGACAGACCTACGAGCAGTACTTC. Translated: CASSEMGQTYEQYF.

This clonotype was counted ten times or more. The chain couples TRBV27 to TRBJ2-7; D is undetermined. Trimming removed 6 bases at V and 6 bases at J, with 15 bases between. The length of the CDR3 is 13 residues. Per the germline V gene, CDR1 is MNHEY and CDR2 is SMNVEV (reference sequence). CDR3 protein: CASRLLQLCEQYF. The CDR3 nucleotides are TGTGCCAGCAGGCTCTTACAGCTCTGCGAGCAGTACTTC.

A note on this clonotype: Given a much more abundant clone one base away, this may be a read error. The CDR3 does not end in the conserved phenylalanine or tryptophan, so this is likely a read error. J is TRBJ2-5 and V is TRBV19; D is undetermined. This CDR3 has 12 amino acids. CDR1 LNHDA and CDR2 SQIVND come from the germline V gene (reference sequence). Trimming removed 6 bases from V and 5 bases from J, with 10 bases in between. The CDR3 spells CASSRRSETQYY. The CDR3 DNA follows: TGTGCCAGTAGCCGACGTTCTGAGACCCAGTACTAC.

This clonotype was counted at least ten times. This chain uses TRBV18 with TRBJ2-2; 8 bases line up with TRBD2. V lost 1 base, J lost 3 bases, and 4 bases stayed unmatched. CDR3 length equals 16 residues. Looked up from germline, CDR1 is KGHSH and CDR2 is LQKENI. The CDR3: CASSPRAGVDTGELFF. Written as DNA, the CDR3 is TGTGCCAGCTCACCACGAGCGGGGGTCGACACCGGGGAGCTGTTTTTT.

By frequency in the sample, this clonotype is medium-sized (0.01 to 0.1%). The chain joins TRBV5-8 to TRBJ1-1; TRBD1 agrees at 11 bases. J lost 5 bases, V lost 4 bases, and 13 bases had no gene match. The CDR3 spans 17 residues. CDR1 and CDR2 (germline): SGHTS, YDEGEE. CDR3 bases: TGTGCCAGCAGCCTGTGGAAAGGACAGGGGGCCGGAACTGAAGCTTTCTTT. It is translated as CASSLWKGQGAGTEAFF. The variable domain in full, with the rest retrieved from reference TRBV5-8 and TRBJ1-1, is EAGVTQSPTHLIKTRGQQATLRCSPISGHTSVYWYQQALGLGLQFLLWYDEGEERNRGNFPPRFSGRQFPNYSSELNVNALELEDSALYLCASSLWKGQGAGTEAFFGQGTRLTVV.

This clonotype was seen many times. The rearrangement links TRBV7-9 to TRBJ2-3; TRBD2 agrees at 16 bases. V was clipped by 4 bases and J by 6 bases; unmatched bases: 4. CDR1 and CDR2 from the germline V gene are SEHNR and FQNEAQ (reference sequence). The CDR3 spans 16 residues. The CDR3 DNA sequence: TGTGCCAGCAGCTCGGGACTAGCGGGGGGGTTTGATACGCAGTATTTT. It encodes CASSSGLAGGFDTQYF.

This clonotype is medium-sized within its sample. The rearrangement joins TRBV20-1 to TRBJ2-3; D is unresolved. This CDR3 is built from 16 residues. CDR1 is DFQATT, CDR2 SNEGSKA, per germline (reference sequence). Trimming left V 1 base short and J 8 bases short, with 22 bases between. The CDR3 coding sequence is TGCAGTGCTAGAGTAGCCGCATACGGCTCCACGGGTACGCAGTATTTT. Amino acids: CSARVAAYGSTGTQYF.

The rearrangement uses TRBV20-1 and TRBJ1-1, with D possibly matching TRBD1 (5 bases). CDR1 and CDR2 from the germline V gene are DFQATT and SNEGSKA (reference sequence). The V end was cut by 0 bases, the J end by 13 bases, with 21 bases between. This CDR3 region has 14 residues. CDR3 amino acids: CSARDKEMGRKHFF. Written as DNA, the CDR3 is TGCAGTGCTAGAGATAAAGAGATGGGACGGAAGCATTTCTTT.

This clonotype is classed as medium-sized. The V gene is TRBV11-2, the J gene TRBJ2-7; no clear D gene. The CDR3 consists of 12 residues. CDR1 and CDR2 from the germline V gene are SGHAT and FQNNGV. Trimming removed 0 bases at V and 5 bases at J, with 5 bases between. The CDR3 is CASSLDSDEQYF. For the CDR3, the DNA is TGTGCCAGCAGCTTAGATTCAGACGAGCAGTACTTC. Full variable domain (remainder filled in from reference TRBV11-2 and TRBJ2-7): EAGVAQSPRYKIIEKRQSVAFWCNPISGHATLYWYQQILGQGPKLLIQFQNNGVVDDSQLPKDRFSAERLKGVDSTLKIQPAKLEDSAVYLCASSLDSDEQYFGPGTRLTVT.

This clonotype was seen repeatedly, ten times or more. The gene calls are TRBV7-2 and TRBJ2-2; D is ambiguous. This CDR3 has 13 amino acids. Germline V CDR1 and CDR2: SGHTA, FQGNSA. V dropped 2 bases and J dropped 6 bases, with 7 bases sitting between them. CDR3 nucleotide sequence: TGTGCCAGCAGCTTAAGGAGCGCCGGGGAGCTGTTTTTT. Protein product: CASSLRSAGELFF.

The chain joins TRBV7-2 to TRBJ2-5; D possibly uses TRBD1 or TRBD2 (5 bases each). Germline V lookup: CDR1 SGHTA, CDR2 FQGNSA. Trimming took 4 bases from V and 2 from J, leaving 14 bases between them. This CDR3 contains 15 residues. The CDR3 coding sequence is TGTGCCAGCAGCTCCGGGGCCACCTTACAAGAGACCCAGTACTTC. It specifies CASSSGATLQETQYF.

The table lists this clonotype with many counts. The rearrangement uses TRBV20-1 and TRBJ2-1; D perhaps matches TRBD2 (7 bases). V dropped 4 bases and J dropped 7 bases, with 17 bases sitting between them. Germline V CDR1 and CDR2: DFQATT, SNEGSKA (reference sequence). The CDR3 is 14 residues long. The CDR3 loop reads CSAKAGGRGNEQFF. Written as DNA, the CDR3 is TGCAGTGCTAAGGCCGGGGGGCGAGGGAATGAGCAGTTCTTC.

This clonotype is termed medium-sized. The chain joins TRBV4-1 to TRBJ1-3, with D perhaps TRBD1 (6 bases). Deletions cut 1 base from V and 1 base from J, with 11 bases between. The germline CDR1 and CDR2 sequences are MGHRA and YSYEKL. The CDR3 covers 16 residues. CDR3 sequence: CASSQAPGASGNTIYF. CDR3 sequence (DNA): TGCGCCAGCAGCCAAGCCCCAGGGGCTTCTGGAAACACCATATATTTT.

In its sample, this clonotype ranks as medium-sized. J is TRBJ2-3 and V is TRBV2; no firm D call. This CDR3 region has 15 residues. V dropped 4 bases and J dropped 2 bases, with 13 bases sitting between them. From germline, CDR1 is SNHLY and CDR2 FYNNEI. The chain's CDR3 is CASSGPGLVTDTQYF. CDR3 DNA: TGTGCCAGCAGTGGCCCCGGGCTAGTCACAGATACGCAGTATTTT.

This clonotype occurred many times. The rearrangement uses TRBV7-9 and TRBJ2-4, with D possibly matching TRBD1 (5 bases). The CDR3 is 16 residues long. Trimming removed 2 bases at V and 8 bases at J, with 19 bases between. CDR1 SEHNR and CDR2 FQNEAQ come from the germline V gene (reference sequence). As DNA, the CDR3 is TGTGCCAGCAGCTTATGGATAACTGGCCAAGGGGACATTCAGTACTTC. Translated: CASSLWITGQGDIQYF.

This clonotype has a count of ten or more. V gene TRBV20-1 combines with J gene TRBJ1-1; a possible D gene is TRBD1 (5 bases). CDR1 is DFQATT, CDR2 SNEGSKA, per germline (reference sequence). This CDR3 has 16 amino acids. Trimming pared 0 bases from V and 1 base from J, leaving 15 bases between. CDR3 nucleotide sequence: TGCAGTGCTAGAGATTTTGGGACTACGAAGAACACTGAAGCTTTCTTT. It yields the protein CSARDFGTTKNTEAFF.